The TCR beta chain under discussion was sequenced for a study of T cell repertoires in cytomegalovirus infection. The V and J ends lost 5 bases and 2 bases respectively, with 16 bases between them. The CDR3 length is 15 residues. Germline V gene data show CDR1 as SGHVS and CDR2 as FNYEAQ. From the reads, TCRdb called clonotypes with MiXCR, one entry per CDR3 protein. The sample records around 900,000 distinct CDR3 sequences, roughly 31% being singletons. Concerning this clonotype: Its antigen is as yet unknown.

This sequence was found in a human donor in good health (CMV status not recorded). Some clones in this sample may be carry-over from other donors' samples. The chain employs TRBV7-6 and TRBJ2-7; tentatively, D is TRBD1 or TRBD2 (5 bases each). The source material was cultured CD8+ T cells from PBMCs, sampled from culture after CMV antigen stimulation. CDR3 DNA sequence: TGTGCCAGCAGCCCAAACCCGGGACGGACCTACGAGCAGTACTTC. As protein: CASSPNPGRTYEQYF.